This TCR beta chain is drawn from a study of blood T cell repertoires in COVID-19. The table came from immunoSEQ multiplex PCR; TCRdb's copy has only in-frame clones and leaves some out. The table has around 260,000 clones, 70% to 90% seen once; the top ten hold 4.6%. Trimming at V came to 2 bases and at J to 7 bases, leaving 4 bases not matched to a gene. Per the germline V gene, CDR1 is MNHNS and CDR2 is SASEGT. This CDR3 has 13 amino acids. The sample comprised peripheral blood. This TCR came from a man aged 55 to 70 who had recovered from COVID-19. The rearrangement uses TRBV6-1 and TRBJ2-7; TRBD1 agrees at 8 bases. In DNA, the CDR3 is TGTGCCAGCAGTGAACAGGGGGCGTTGGAGCAGTACTTC. It translates to CASSEQGALEQYF.